This T cell receptor (beta chain) was identified during a study of T cells in localized non-small cell lung cancer. Here immunoSEQ multiplex PCR was the method, and the copy in TCRdb shows in-frame clones only, minus some. The sample lists under 40,000 clones; 93% were seen once. The V end lost 5 bases, the J end lost 4 bases, and 17 bases lay between the germline ends. The CDR3 contains 16 residues. Germline V lookup: CDR1 SGHTA, CDR2 FQGNSA. Study-wide results and limits: Heterogeneity remains possible because sequencing was limited to only one tumor region.

In the case of this clone: The antigen remains unidentified.

This sequence originates from an older female donor with stage I lung adenocarcinoma. The sequenced sample was peripheral blood, obtained before any cancer treatment. The J gene is TRBJ2-2, the V gene TRBV7-2; D is uncertain. This chain's CDR3 is CASSQTRQARTGELFF. The CDR3, as DNA: TGTGCCAGCAGCCAAACCAGGCAGGCCCGCACCGGGGAGCTGTTTTTT.